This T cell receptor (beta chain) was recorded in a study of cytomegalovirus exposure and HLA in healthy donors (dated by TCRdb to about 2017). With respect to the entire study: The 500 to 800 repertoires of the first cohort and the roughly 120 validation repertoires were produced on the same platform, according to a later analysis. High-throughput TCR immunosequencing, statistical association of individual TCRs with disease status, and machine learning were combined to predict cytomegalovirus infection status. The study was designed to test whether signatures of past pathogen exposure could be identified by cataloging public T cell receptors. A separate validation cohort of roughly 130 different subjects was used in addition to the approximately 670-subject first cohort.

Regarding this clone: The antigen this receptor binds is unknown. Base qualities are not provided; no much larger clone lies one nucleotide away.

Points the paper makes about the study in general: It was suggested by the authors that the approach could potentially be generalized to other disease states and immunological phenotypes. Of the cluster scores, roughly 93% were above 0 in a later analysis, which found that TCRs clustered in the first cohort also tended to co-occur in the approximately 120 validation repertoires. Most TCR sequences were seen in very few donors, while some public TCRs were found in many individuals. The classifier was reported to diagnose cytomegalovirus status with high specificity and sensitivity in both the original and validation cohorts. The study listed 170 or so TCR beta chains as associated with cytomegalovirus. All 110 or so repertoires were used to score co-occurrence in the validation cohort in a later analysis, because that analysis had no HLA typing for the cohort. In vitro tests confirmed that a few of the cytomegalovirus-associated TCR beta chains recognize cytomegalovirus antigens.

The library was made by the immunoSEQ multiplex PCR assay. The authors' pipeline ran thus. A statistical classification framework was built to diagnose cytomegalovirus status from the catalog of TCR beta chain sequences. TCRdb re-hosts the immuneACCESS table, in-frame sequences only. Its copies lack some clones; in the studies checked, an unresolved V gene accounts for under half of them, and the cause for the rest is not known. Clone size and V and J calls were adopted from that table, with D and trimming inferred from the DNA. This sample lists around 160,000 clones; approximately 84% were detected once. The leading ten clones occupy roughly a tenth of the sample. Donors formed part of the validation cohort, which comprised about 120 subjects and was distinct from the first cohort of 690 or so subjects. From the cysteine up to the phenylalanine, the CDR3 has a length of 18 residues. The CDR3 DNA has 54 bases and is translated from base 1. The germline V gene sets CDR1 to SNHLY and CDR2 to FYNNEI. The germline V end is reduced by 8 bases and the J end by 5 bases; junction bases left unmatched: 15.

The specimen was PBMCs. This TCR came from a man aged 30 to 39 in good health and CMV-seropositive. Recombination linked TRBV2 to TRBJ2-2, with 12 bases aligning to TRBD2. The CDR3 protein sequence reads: CASPPGLAGASGTGELFF. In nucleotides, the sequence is TGTGCCAGCCCACCGGGACTAGCGGGCGCAAGCGGGACCGGGGAGCTGTTTTTT.